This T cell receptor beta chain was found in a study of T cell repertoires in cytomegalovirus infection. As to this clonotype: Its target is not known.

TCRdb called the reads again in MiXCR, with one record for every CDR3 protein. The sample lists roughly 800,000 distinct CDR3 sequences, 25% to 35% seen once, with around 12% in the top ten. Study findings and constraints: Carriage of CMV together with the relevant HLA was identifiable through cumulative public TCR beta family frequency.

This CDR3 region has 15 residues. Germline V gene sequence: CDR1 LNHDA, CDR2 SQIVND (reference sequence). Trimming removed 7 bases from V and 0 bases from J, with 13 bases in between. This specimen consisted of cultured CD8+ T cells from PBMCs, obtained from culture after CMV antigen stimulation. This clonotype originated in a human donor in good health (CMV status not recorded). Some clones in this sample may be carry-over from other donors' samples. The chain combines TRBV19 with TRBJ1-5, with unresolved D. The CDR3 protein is CASTPAGSSNQPQHF. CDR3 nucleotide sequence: TGTGCCAGTACCCCGGCGGGGTCTAGCAATCAGCCCCAGCATTTT.